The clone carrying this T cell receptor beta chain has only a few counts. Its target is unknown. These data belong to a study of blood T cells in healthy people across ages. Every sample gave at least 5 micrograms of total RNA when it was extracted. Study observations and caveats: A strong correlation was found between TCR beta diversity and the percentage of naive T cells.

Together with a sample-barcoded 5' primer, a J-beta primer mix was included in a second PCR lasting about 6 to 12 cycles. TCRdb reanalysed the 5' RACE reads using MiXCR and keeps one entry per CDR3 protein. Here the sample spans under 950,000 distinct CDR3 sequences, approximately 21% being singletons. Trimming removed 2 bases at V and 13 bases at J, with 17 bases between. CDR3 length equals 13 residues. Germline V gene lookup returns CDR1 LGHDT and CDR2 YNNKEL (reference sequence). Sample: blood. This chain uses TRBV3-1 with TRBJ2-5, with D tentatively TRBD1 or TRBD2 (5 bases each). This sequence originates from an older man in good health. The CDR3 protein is CASSQQRGDVLYF. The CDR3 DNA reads TGTGCCAGCAGCCAACAACGAGGGGACGTCTTGTACTTC.